These T cell receptor beta chains were read from a single sample in a study of shared clonotypes between healthy human individuals. TCRdb's table, derived via immunoSEQ multiplex PCR, lists solely in-frame clones and lacks some. Here the sample spans some 2,500,000 clones, approximately 93% being singletons. The sequencing sample was made of naive CD4+ T cells from PBMCs. These receptors originate from a man younger than 35 in good health. Some clones in this sample may be carry-over from other donors' samples. CDR3s leave out the opening cysteine and the closing phenylalanine or tryptophan.

SVGGLSYT	TRBJ1-2	TRBV29-1
ASSLGEPGLSEQY	TRBJ2-7	TRBV5-1
ASSLTGYNEQF	TRBJ2-1	TRBV28
ASSSPRGSPDNQPQH	TRBJ1-5	TRBV28
ATQAGTPETQY	TRBJ2-5	TRBV10-3
ASKRQGLNEQF	TRBJ2-1	TRBV9
ASSLRGPYYNEQF	TRBJ2-1	TRBV11-2
ASSLTGTDTQY	TRBJ2-3	TRBV7-3
ASSLELGYEQY	TRBJ2-7	TRBV7-6
ASSLDPGRPNEQY	TRBJ2-7	TRBV5-1
ASSRGTGGQPQH	TRBJ1-5	TRBV19
ASSWRTGPTGGTQY	TRBJ2-3	TRBV5-1
ASSEGRGANEKLF	TRBJ1-4	TRBV25-1
ASSRTVSTDEQF	TRBJ2-1	TRBV6-1
ASSELDRASGNTIY	TRBJ1-3	TRBV6-1
ASTDPNTGELF	TRBJ2-2	TRBV28
ASSSGTSGQETQY	TRBJ2-5	TRBV5-1
ASSLGGHRDSSTDTQY	TRBJ2-3	TRBV11-2
ASSLDGTSSNEQY	TRBJ2-7	TRBV11-3
ASGWREGSTDTQY	TRBJ2-3	TRBV6-1
ASSPDPIPYGYT	TRBJ1-2	TRBV18
ASSEGRRDTDTQY	TRBJ2-3	TRBV10-1
ASREGQFSLR	TRBJ1-2	TRBV2
ASTAQQSWTGELF	TRBJ2-2	TRBV2
ATSRDRRETQY	TRBJ2-5	TRBV15
ASAQGALQPQH	TRBJ1-5	TRBV18
ASSIGLGSGGTV	TRBJ2-7	TRBV19
ASSSGQGMAQY	TRBJ2-5	TRBV5-1
ASSGRGSSYEQY	TRBJ2-7	TRBV25-1
ASSSRVTDTQY	TRBJ2-3	TRBV19
ASRGQDEQY	TRBJ2-7	TRBV28
AWSVLGAGTGELF	TRBJ2-2	TRBV30
ASSPGTGWPGELF	TRBJ2-2	TRBV7-2
ASSESGGREAF	TRBJ1-1	TRBV10-1
ASSRAGGYTGELF	TRBJ2-2	TRBV11-3
SVVHGGYEQY	TRBJ2-7	TRBV29-1
ASSLWGELTGPYEQY	TRBJ2-7	TRBV7-9
ASSVTGQSYEQY	TRBJ2-7	TRBV9
ASSSGQSPEEY	TRBJ2-4	TRBV5-4
ASSWGPNEQF	TRBJ2-1	TRBV6-1
ASRRTGRLQTQY	TRBJ2-5	TRBV28
ASRMGLAGTDTQY	TRBJ2-3	TRBV7-3
ASSLLAGFGEQY	TRBJ2-7	TRBV7-9
ASRGRALGETQY	TRBJ2-5	TRBV2
AWSGARQRISGANVLT	TRBJ2-6	TRBV30
ASSDQRGTDTQY	TRBJ2-3	TRBV25-1
ASSVLSSNEQF	TRBJ2-1	TRBV9
ASSDARGTDTQY	TRBJ2-3	TRBV25-1
ASSPGLASSGNTIY	TRBJ1-3	TRBV18
ASSLLGTNEQF	TRBJ2-1	TRBV7-3
ASSSPGRSNQPQH	TRBJ1-5	TRBV28
ASSQAAVTGTNEQF	TRBJ2-1	TRBV4-1
ASSQRGAGGEQY	TRBJ2-7	TRBV19